This entry features one T cell receptor (beta chain) sequence. This sample is drawn from a study of T cell changes during pregnancy in multiple sclerosis. Clones were read by immunoSEQ multiplex PCR, and TCRdb kept only the in-frame ones, dropping some. Of 60,000 to 85,000 clones in the sample, about 91% were seen once. This specimen consisted of peripheral blood, obtained in the second trimester of pregnancy. This TCR was sampled from a female donor in good health, enrolled as a control in a pregnancy study.

CDR3 bases: TGCGCCAGCAGCCAGGCAGGGGGTGGGGGCTACACCTTC. Encoded protein: CASSQAGGGGYTF. The chain joins TRBV4-3 to TRBJ1-2; 7 positions match TRBD1. The CDR3 length is 13 residues. CDR1 and CDR2 from the germline V gene are LGHNA and YSLEER. V shed 3 bases and J 8 bases; nucleotides not matched to a gene: 6.